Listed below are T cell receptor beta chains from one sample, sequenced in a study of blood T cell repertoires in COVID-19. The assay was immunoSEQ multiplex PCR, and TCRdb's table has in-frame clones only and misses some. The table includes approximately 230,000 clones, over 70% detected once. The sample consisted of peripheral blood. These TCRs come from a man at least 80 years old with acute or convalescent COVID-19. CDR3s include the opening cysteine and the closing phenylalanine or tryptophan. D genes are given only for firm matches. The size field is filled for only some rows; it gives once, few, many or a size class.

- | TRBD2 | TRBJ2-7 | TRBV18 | TGTGCCAGCTCACCTGGGACTAGCGGATACGAGCAGTACTTC | CASSPGTSGYEQYF
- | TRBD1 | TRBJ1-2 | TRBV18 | TGTGCCAGCTCAGACAGGGGGCGCTTTTATGGCTACACCTTC | CASSDRGRFYGYTF
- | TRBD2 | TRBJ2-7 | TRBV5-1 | TGCGCCAGCAGCTTGGGACTAGCGGTTACCTACGAGCAGTACTTC | CASSLGLAVTYEQYF
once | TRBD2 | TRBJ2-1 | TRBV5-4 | TGTGCCAGCAGCTTGGCGCTAGCGGACAATGAGCAGTTCTTC | CASSLALADNEQFF
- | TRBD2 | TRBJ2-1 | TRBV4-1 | TGCGCCAGCAGCCCCTCTGGGTTAGCGGGGAAATACAATGAGCAGTTCTTC | CASSPSGLAGKYNEQFF
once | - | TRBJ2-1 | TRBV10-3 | TGTGCCATCAGTGCCTCCGGCGCGGAATACAATGAGCAGTTCTTC | CAISASGAEYNEQFF
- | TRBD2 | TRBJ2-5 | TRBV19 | TGTGCCAGTAAGGACGGGGGGGCTGGGGAGACCCAGTACTTC | CASKDGGAGETQYF
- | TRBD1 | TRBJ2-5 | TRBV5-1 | TGCGCCAGCAGCTTGGGGGACAGAGCAGGGGAGACCCAGTACTTC | CASSLGDRAGETQYF
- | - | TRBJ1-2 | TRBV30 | TGTGCCTGGAGGACCCCGGGCAGGGGCCTGACCTATGGCTACACCTTC | CAWRTPGRGLTYGYTF
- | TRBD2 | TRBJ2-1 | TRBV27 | TGTGCCAGCAGTCCCAACCCAAGACTAGCGGGAGATACCTACAATGAGCAGTTCTTC | CASSPNPRLAGDTYNEQFF
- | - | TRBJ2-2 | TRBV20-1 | TGCAGTGCTAGTGATGGCCCCGGGGAGCTGTTTTTT | CSASDGPGELFF
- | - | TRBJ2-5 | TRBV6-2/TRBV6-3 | TGTGCCAGCAGTGGCGCGATACACGGGGAGACCCAGTACTTC | CASSGAIHGETQYF
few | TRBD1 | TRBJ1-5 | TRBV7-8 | TGTGCCAGCAGCTTAGCCGGACAGGCGAATCAGCCCCAGCATTTT | CASSLAGQANQPQHF
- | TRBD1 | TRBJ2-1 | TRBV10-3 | TGTGCCATCAGCCCGGGACAGGGGGCCGAAGAGTTCTTC | CAISPGQGAEEFF
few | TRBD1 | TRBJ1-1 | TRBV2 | TGTGCCAGCAGTAGAACCGACAGGGCGAACACTGAAGCTTTCTTT | CASSRTDRANTEAFF
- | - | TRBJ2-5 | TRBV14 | TGTGCCAGCAGCCAAGAGCGCCAGACCCAGTACTTC | CASSQERQTQYF
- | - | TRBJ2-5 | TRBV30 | TGTGCCTGGAGTAACGGGGTAAAACAAGAGACCCAGTACTTC | CAWSNGVKQETQYF
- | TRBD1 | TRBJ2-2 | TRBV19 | TGTGCCAGTAGAGAAACAGGGGGCGACACCGGGGAGCTGTTTTTT | CASRETGGDTGELFF
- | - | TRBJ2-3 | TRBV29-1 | TGCAGCGTTGTTGACAGCCGGCGAGGCACAGATACGCAGTATTTT | CSVVDSRRGTDTQYF
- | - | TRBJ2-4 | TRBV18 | TGTGCCAGCGCAACTCAGGGTGACATTCAGTACTTC | CASATQGDIQYF
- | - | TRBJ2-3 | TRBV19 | TGTGCCAGTAGTATGAGTCGGGGAGACACAGATACGCAGTATTTT | CASSMSRGDTDTQYF
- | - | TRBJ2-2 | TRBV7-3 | TGTGCCAGCAGCTTAACGCGGGGACAGTACACCGGGGAGCTGTTTTTT | CASSLTRGQYTGELFF
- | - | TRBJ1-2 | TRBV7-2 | TGTGCCAGCAGTCGAGAGTGGGGGACTCCCTATGGCTACACCTTC | CASSREWGTPYGYTF
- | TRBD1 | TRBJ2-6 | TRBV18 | TGTGCCAGCTCACGGCCAGGGGGAACTGGGGCCAACGTCCTGACTTTC | CASSRPGGTGANVLTF
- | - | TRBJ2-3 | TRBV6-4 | TGTGCCAGCAGTGCCGGGGGCACAGATACGCAGTATTTT | CASSAGGTDTQYF
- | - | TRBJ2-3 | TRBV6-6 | TGTGCCAGCAGTTATGGTAGAGATACGCAGTATTTT | CASSYGRDTQYF
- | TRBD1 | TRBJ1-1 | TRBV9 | TGTGCCAGCAGCGCTGGACAGGGGAATAAGGGCGTCACTGAAGCTTTCTTT | CASSAGQGNKGVTEAFF
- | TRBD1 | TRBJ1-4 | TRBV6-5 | TGTGCCACCCCGCAGGGGGCGCGAGGAGAAAAACTGTTTTTT | CATPQGARGEKLFF
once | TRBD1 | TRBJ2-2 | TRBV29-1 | TGCAGCGTCGGGGGGACAGGGGCAAACACCGGGGAGCTGTTTTTT | CSVGGTGANTGELFF
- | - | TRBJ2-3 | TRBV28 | TGTGCCAGCAGTCCCTCCGGGTCCTTTGCCACAGATACGCAGTATTTT | CASSPSGSFATDTQYF
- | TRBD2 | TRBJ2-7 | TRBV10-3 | TGTGCCGGCTCCTCCTCAGTAGCGGGAACCTACGAGCAGTACTTC | CAGSSSVAGTYEQYF
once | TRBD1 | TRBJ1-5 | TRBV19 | TGTGCCACCGGCGGGACAGGGGTACGTAGCAATCAGCCCCAGCATTTT | CATGGTGVRSNQPQHF
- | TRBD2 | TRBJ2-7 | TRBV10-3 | TGTGCCAGCCAACTAGCGGGGGGGCCTTACGAGCAGTACTTC | CASQLAGGPYEQYF
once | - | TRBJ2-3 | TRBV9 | TGTGCCAGCAGCCCCGCCGTAGGCACAGATACGCAGTATTTT | CASSPAVGTDTQYF
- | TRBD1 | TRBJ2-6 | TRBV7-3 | TGTGCCAGCAGCAGGACCGGGACAGCGAGCTCTGGGGCCAACGTCCTGACTTTC | CASSRTGTASSGANVLTF
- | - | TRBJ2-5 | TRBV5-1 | TGCGCCAGCAGCTTGGACCCAGGGCAAGAGACCCAGTACTTC | CASSLDPGQETQYF
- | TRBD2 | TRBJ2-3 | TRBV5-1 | TGCGCCAGCAGCCTTCCCGGACTAGCGGACACAGATACGCAGTATTTT | CASSLPGLADTDTQYF
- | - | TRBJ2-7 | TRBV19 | TGTGCCAGTAGTATATCTCGGCGAGGCTACGAGCAGTACTTC | CASSISRRGYEQYF
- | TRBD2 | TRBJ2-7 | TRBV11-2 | TGTGCCAGCAGACTTAGCGGGACCTACGAGCAGTACTTC | CASRLSGTYEQYF
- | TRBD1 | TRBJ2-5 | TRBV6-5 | TGTGCCAGCAGTTCAGACAGGGGGCAGGGAGAGACCCAGTACTTC | CASSSDRGQGETQYF
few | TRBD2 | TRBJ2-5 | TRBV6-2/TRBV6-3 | TGTGCCAGCAGTCAGCGGGGGGCCTACCCATCGTACCAAGAGACCCAGTACTTC | CASSQRGAYPSYQETQYF
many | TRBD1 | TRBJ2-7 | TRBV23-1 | TGCGCCAGCAGTCAGGACAGGGGGCGAGGGGAGCAGTACTTC | CASSQDRGRGEQYF
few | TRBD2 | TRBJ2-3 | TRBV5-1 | TGCGCCAGCAGCCCGGGGGGGACTAGCGCAGATACGCAGTATTTT | CASSPGGTSADTQYF
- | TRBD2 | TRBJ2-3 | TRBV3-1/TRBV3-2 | TGTGCCAGCAGCCACGTTCGCGCTAGCGGGACTACAGATACGCAGTATTTT | CASSHVRASGTTDTQYF
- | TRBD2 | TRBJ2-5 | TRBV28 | TGTGCCAGCAGTTTCGAGCATTTGTCTAGCGGGATGAAGACCCAGTACTTC | CASSFEHLSSGMKTQYF
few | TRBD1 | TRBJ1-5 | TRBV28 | TGTGCCAGCACCGAGACAGGGTCCAATCAGCCCCAGCATTTT | CASTETGSNQPQHF
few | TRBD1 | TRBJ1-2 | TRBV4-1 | TGCGCCAGCAGCCAAGAACCCCTTTGGGACAGGGCCTATGGCTACACCTTC | CASSQEPLWDRAYGYTF
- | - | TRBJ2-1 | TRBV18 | TGTGCCAGCTCACGCATGAGGGAGGTTAGAGATGAGCAGTTCTTC | CASSRMREVRDEQFF
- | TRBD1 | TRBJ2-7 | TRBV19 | TGTGCCAGTAGTAGAGCGCTGGGACAGGCCTACGAGCAGTACTTC | CASSRALGQAYEQYF
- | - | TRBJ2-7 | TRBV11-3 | TGTGCCAGCAGCCCCCGTTTGTCAGCGAGCTCCTACGAGCAGTACTTC | CASSPRLSASSYEQYF